Presented here are 31 T cell receptor beta chains from one specimen sequenced in a study of blood T cell repertoires in COVID-19. The table came from immunoSEQ multiplex PCR; TCRdb's copy has only in-frame clones and leaves some out. There are around 260,000 clones in the sample; just over 90% occur only once, and over 2% lies in the top ten. The source material was peripheral blood. These receptors were collected from a woman between 25 and 40 years old with COVID-19, enrolled during active disease.

The chain is built from TRBV28 and TRBJ2-7, with TRBD2 matching 11 bases. In germline, CDR1 is MDHEN, CDR2 SYDVKM. V lost 6 bases, J lost 2 bases, and 6 bases stayed unmatched. This CDR3 is 15 amino acids long. The CDR3 is CASSPGTSGPYEQYF. In DNA form, the CDR3 reads TGTGCCAGCAGCCCCGGGACTAGCGGACCCTACGAGCAGTACTTC. The variable domain in full, completed from reference TRBV28 and TRBJ2-7, reads DVKVTQSSRYLVKRTGEKVFLECVQDMDHENMFWYRQDPGLGLRLIYFSYDVKMKEKGDIPEGYSVSREKKERFSLILESASTNQTSMYLCASSPGTSGPYEQYFGPGTRLTVT.

This clone is labeled as medium-sized. The chain links TRBV2 to TRBJ1-5; 8 bases match TRBD1. The CDR3 is 16 amino acids. V shed 4 bases and J 4 bases; nucleotides not matched to a gene: 9. Germline V gene sequence: CDR1 SNHLY, CDR2 FYNNEI. The CDR3 sequence: CASSVRDRRNNQPQHF. CDR3 in DNA: TGTGCCAGCAGTGTGAGGGACAGGCGAAATAATCAGCCCCAGCATTTT.

The chain links TRBV18 to TRBJ1-2, with 9 bases matching TRBD1. Germline V gene sequence: CDR1 KGHSH, CDR2 LQKENI. The CDR3 length is 12 residues. V trimming: 4 bases; J trimming: 6 bases; junction bases outside the gene matches: 0. CDR3 sequence: CASSRQGDGYTF. In nucleotides, the CDR3 is TGTGCCAGCTCACGACAGGGGGATGGCTACACCTTC.

The rearrangement uses TRBV5-1 and TRBJ1-1; D is perhaps TRBD1 (6 bases). Trimming took 3 bases from V and 0 from J, leaving 15 bases between them. The CDR3 consists of 16 residues. Germline CDR1 and CDR2: SGHRS and YFSETQ. This CDR3 reads CASSWNRVSLNTEAFF. In nucleotides, the CDR3 is TGCGCCAGCAGCTGGAACAGGGTCAGCTTGAACACTGAAGCTTTCTTT.

J is TRBJ1-1 and V is TRBV19; 9 positions agree with TRBD1. J gave up 4 bases and V 6 bases, and 6 bases lay outside the gene matches. There are 14 residues in the CDR3. The V gene's germline CDR1 is LNHDA and CDR2 SQIVND (reference sequence). The CDR3 DNA follows: TGTGCCAGTAGACGGGACAGGGAGGCCACTGAAGCTTTCTTT. It encodes CASRRDREATEAFF. Looking up the rest from reference TRBV19 and TRBJ1-1 gives the full variable domain: DGGITQSPKYLFRKEGQNVTLSCEQNLNHDAMYWYRQDPGQGLRLIYYSQIVNDFQKGDIAEGYSVSREKKESFPLTVTSAQKNPTAFYLCASRRDREATEAFFGQGTRLTVV.

V and J are TRBV7-2 and TRBJ2-1, with TRBD2 matching 10 bases. The CDR3 sequence is 15 residues long. Germline V lookup: CDR1 SGHTA, CDR2 FQGNSA. The ends lost 6 bases at V and 5 bases at J; junction bases unmatched: 7. The CDR3 DNA sequence: TGTGCCAGCAGACCAACTAGCGGGACAAACAATGAGCAGTTCTTC. Protein product: CASRPTSGTNNEQFF. The complete variable domain, with remaining parts taken from reference TRBV7-2 and TRBJ2-1, reads GAGVSQSPSNKVTEKGKDVELRCDPISGHTALYWYRQSLGQGLEFLIYFQGNSAPDKSGLPSDRFSAERTGGSVSTLTIQRTQQEDSAVYLCASRPTSGTNNEQFFGPGTRLTVL.

The chain employs TRBV7-8 and TRBJ2-2, with D possibly matching TRBD1 (6 bases). Germline V lookup: CDR1 SGHVS, CDR2 FQNEAQ. Trimming took off 7 bases at V and 1 base at J, with 10 bases between the two ends. This CDR3 has 14 residues. This chain's CDR3 is CASTSGQNTGELFF. In DNA, the CDR3 is TGTGCCAGCACCTCGGGACAGAACACCGGGGAGCTGTTTTTT.

V and J are TRBV3-1 (or the pseudogene TRBV3-2) and TRBJ1-1; D unresolved. The germline CDR1 and CDR2 sequences are LGHDT and YNNKEL (reference sequence). V was cut by 6 bases and J by 4 bases, with 15 bases left in between. The CDR3 has 14 residues. The CDR3 DNA is TGTGCCAGCAGTCGGACCGGAGGGAGCACTGAAGCTTTCTTT. Its protein product is CASSRTGGSTEAFF.

This chain links TRBV12-3 or TRBV12-4 with TRBJ1-1; the match to TRBD1 covers 10 bases. CDR3 length equals 13 residues. After removal of 6 bases from V and 4 bases from J, the junction contained 2 bases not matched to a gene. The CDR3 bases are TGTGCCAGCAGGGGACAGGGGATCACTGAAGCTTTCTTT. Protein sequence: CASRGQGITEAFF.

The rearrangement joins TRBV30 to TRBJ2-7; weak D call: TRBD2 (6 bases). V lost 5 bases and J lost 2, with 13 bases in between. This CDR3 has 13 residues. Germline V gives CDR1 GTSNPN, CDR2 SVGIG (reference sequence). Written as DNA, the CDR3 is TGTGCCTGGCAAAGGGGAGGCGCCTACGAGCAGTACTTC. It codes for CAWQRGGAYEQYF.

V usage is TRBV7-8 and J usage is TRBJ1-5; 8 positions match TRBD1. This CDR3 is 17 amino acids long. J lost 2 bases, V lost 1 base, and 7 bases had no gene match. CDR1 and CDR2 from the germline V gene are SGHVS and FQNEAQ. For the CDR3, the DNA is TGTGCCAGCAGCTTAGGGAGGACAGGGTCGCGCAATCAGCCCCAGCATTTT. Amino acids: CASSLGRTGSRNQPQHF. Variable domain in full (rest from reference TRBV7-8 and TRBJ1-5): GAGVSQSPRYKVAKRGQDVALRCDPISGHVSLFWYQQALGQGPEFLTYFQNEAQLDKSGLPSDRFFAERPEGSVSTLKIQRTQQEDSAVYLCASSLGRTGSRNQPQHFGDGTRLSIL.

The rearrangement joins TRBV10-1 to TRBJ2-7; a possible D gene is TRBD1 (5 bases). V was cut by 0 bases and J by 2 bases, with 17 bases left in between. CDR3 length equals 17 residues. Germline V lookup: CDR1 WNHNN, CDR2 SYGVQD (reference sequence). CDR3 sequence: CASSESKGRSDPYEQYF. The DNA for the CDR3 is TGCGCCAGCAGTGAGTCGAAGGGGCGCAGCGACCCCTACGAGCAGTACTTC.

This clone was counted a single time. The chain employs TRBV9 and TRBJ2-3, with TRBD2 matching over 7 bases. The CDR3 loop spans 14 amino acids. Germline CDR1 is SGDLS and CDR2 is YYNGEE. The ends lost 6 bases at V and 2 bases at J; junction bases unmatched: 6. CDR3 in amino acids: CASTSGAFTDTQYF. In nucleotides, the CDR3 is TGTGCCAGCACTAGCGGCGCTTTCACAGATACGCAGTATTTT.

This clone was counted once. The CDR3 protein is CASSETGSVSPLHF. CDR3 nucleotide sequence: TGTGCCAGCAGTGAGACAGGGTCGGTTTCACCCCTCCACTTT. This chain uses TRBV2 with TRBJ1-6; TRBD1 matches 7 bases. V was clipped by 3 bases and J by 9 bases; unmatched bases: 5. Germline V lookup: CDR1 SNHLY, CDR2 FYNNEI. The CDR3 totals 14 residues.

The rearrangement links TRBV2 to TRBJ2-2, with D possibly TRBD2 on 5 matching bases. V was pared by 8 bases and J by 1 base, with 11 bases between. Germline V gene lookup returns CDR1 SNHLY and CDR2 FYNNEI. The CDR3 is 14 amino acids. The CDR3 protein is CASEGDGNTGELFF. CDR3 DNA sequence: TGTGCCAGCGAGGGCGATGGGAACACCGGGGAGCTGTTTTTT.

The genes are TRBV19 and TRBJ1-5; D might be TRBD1 (5 bases). With 5 bases removed from V and 3 bases from J, the gap between germline ends came to 11 bases. The CDR3 is 14 residues long. Germline V gene lookup returns CDR1 LNHDA and CDR2 SQIVND (reference sequence). Written as DNA, the CDR3 is TGTGCCAGTAGTCCCAGGGATTACAATCAGCCCCAGCATTTT. Translation gives CASSPRDYNQPQHF.

This chain uses TRBV2 with TRBJ2-3; 9 bases match TRBD1. The CDR3 contains 15 residues. Germline V gene sequence: CDR1 SNHLY, CDR2 FYNNEI. V shed 6 bases and J 0 bases; nucleotides not matched to a gene: 4. In DNA, the CDR3 is TGTGCCAGCAGGCTACAGGGGGCTAGCACAGATACGCAGTATTTT. Its protein product is CASRLQGASTDTQYF.

This clone appeared many times. At the DNA level, this CDR3 is encoded by other sequences in the same sample as well. V and J are TRBV19 and TRBJ2-7; TRBD2 is a possible D gene (6 bases). CDR1 and CDR2 from the germline V gene are LNHDA and SQIVND (reference sequence). This CDR3 has 13 residues. V was pared by 2 bases and J by 4 bases, with 9 bases between. CDR3 loop: CASSIRRGYEQYF. For the CDR3, the DNA is TGTGCCAGTAGTATACGGAGGGGTTACGAGCAGTACTTC. Looking up the rest from reference TRBV19 and TRBJ2-7 gives the full variable domain: DGGITQSPKYLFRKEGQNVTLSCEQNLNHDAMYWYRQDPGQGLRLIYYSQIVNDFQKGDIAEGYSVSREKKESFPLTVTSAQKNPTAFYLCASSIRRGYEQYFGPGTRLTVT.

This sequence joins TRBV27 and TRBJ2-1, with 8 positions matching TRBD2. J was trimmed by 2 bases and V by 3 bases; bases with no gene match: 6. The CDR3 has 16 residues. Germline V gives CDR1 MNHEY, CDR2 SMNVEV (reference sequence). The CDR3 DNA follows: TGTGCCAGCAGTTTTGGGCTAGCGGGCCCCTACAATGAGCAGTTCTTC. Translating gives CASSFGLAGPYNEQFF.

The genes are TRBV9 and TRBJ1-1, with TRBD1 identical over 9 bases. The CDR3 runs to 14 residues. Germline lookup yields CDR1 SGDLS and CDR2 YYNGEE. V trimming: 3 bases; J trimming: 4 bases; junction bases outside the gene matches: 4. This chain's CDR3 is CASSEQTGGTEAFF. DNA of the CDR3: TGTGCCAGCAGCGAACAGACAGGGGGCACTGAAGCTTTCTTT.

V is TRBV7-2 and J is TRBJ2-3; 7 bases fit TRBD2. There are 15 residues in the CDR3. The germline CDR1 and CDR2 sequences are SGHTA and FQGNSA. Trimming cost V 3 bases and J 6 bases; bases outside gene matches: 9. The DNA for the CDR3 is TGTGCCAGCAGCTTCCGGGCCCCCGGGGGGGATACGCAGTATTTT. Encoded protein: CASSFRAPGGDTQYF. The whole variable domain, filled in from reference TRBV7-2 and TRBJ2-3, reads GAGVSQSPSNKVTEKGKDVELRCDPISGHTALYWYRQSLGQGLEFLIYFQGNSAPDKSGLPSDRFSAERTGGSVSTLTIQRTQQEDSAVYLCASSFRAPGGDTQYFGPGTRLTVL.

V gene TRBV5-1 combines with J gene TRBJ1-1, with 11 bases matching TRBD1. CDR1 SGHRS and CDR2 YFSETQ come from the germline V gene. The CDR3 has 14 residues. Trimming took 5 bases from V and 5 from J; bases not matched to a gene: 5. Written as DNA, the CDR3 is TGCGCCAGCAGTCAGGGACAGGGGGAAACTGAAGCTTTCTTT. Translating it yields CASSQGQGETEAFF.

This chain uses TRBV11-2 with TRBJ2-3; 8 bases fit TRBD2. Unmatched junction bases numbered 11, after V lost 5 bases and J lost 4 bases. This CDR3 contains 16 residues. CDR1 and CDR2 (germline): SGHAT, FQNNGV. CDR3 in amino acids: CASSAVGTRPPDTQYF. CDR3 in DNA: TGTGCCAGCAGCGCAGTTGGGACTAGACCACCAGATACGCAGTATTTT. The full variable domain, rest sourced from reference TRBV11-2 and TRBJ2-3, is EAGVAQSPRYKIIEKRQSVAFWCNPISGHATLYWYQQILGQGPKLLIQFQNNGVVDDSQLPKDRFSAERLKGVDSTLKIQPAKLEDSAVYLCASSAVGTRPPDTQYFGPGTRLTVL.

Turning to this clone: Mismatch with germline at one junction end may stem from a read error. Other DNA sequences in the sample encode the same CDR3. The chain joins TRBV10-3 to TRBJ1-1, with D possibly being TRBD1 (6 bases). The CDR3 runs 14 residues. Germline values: CDR1 ENHRY, CDR2 SYGVKD. The CDR3 here is CAISRGHTNTEAFF. DNA for the CDR3: TGTGCTATCAGTAGGGGACATACTAACACTGAAGCTTTCTTT.

The gene calls are TRBV27 and TRBJ1-4; a possible D gene is TRBD1 (6 bases). Germline lookup yields CDR1 MNHEY and CDR2 SMNVEV (reference sequence). The CDR3 length is 15 residues. V lost 0 bases and J lost 7, with 12 bases in between. CDR3 coding DNA: TGTGCCAGCAGTTTATCTGTCAGGGGAAGTGAAAAACTGTTTTTT. Its translation: CASSLSVRGSEKLFF.

In its sample, this clone was seen once. The rearrangement links TRBV4-2 to TRBJ2-2, with 14 bases that match TRBD2. Germline-derived CDR1 and CDR2 are LGHNA and YNFKEQ. J lost 1 base, V lost 0 bases, and 4 bases had no gene match. This CDR3 comprises 19 residues. CDR3 loop: CASSQEVGLAGGNTGELFF. The CDR3 bases are TGTGCCAGCAGCCAAGAAGTAGGACTAGCGGGAGGGAACACCGGGGAGCTGTTTTTT.

This chain links TRBV30 with TRBJ1-5; TRBD1 matches 9 bases. CDR1 and CDR2 (germline): GTSNPN, SVGIG (reference sequence). Trimming removed 7 bases from V and 0 bases from J; junction bases left unmatched: 7. This CDR3 spans 15 amino acids. The chain's CDR3 is CASGQGTFSNQPQHF. The DNA for the CDR3 is TGTGCCTCAGGACAGGGGACGTTTAGCAATCAGCCCCAGCATTTT.

The chain links TRBV14 to TRBJ1-2; unclear D gene. CDR3 length: 13 amino acids. From germline, CDR1 is SGHDN and CDR2 FVKESK. Trimming removed 4 bases at V and 4 bases at J, with 10 bases between. Written as DNA, the CDR3 is TGTGCCAGCAGCCTCGAGAGGAGCTATGGCTACACCTTC. Protein sequence: CASSLERSYGYTF.

In DNA form, the CDR3 reads TGCGCCAGCAGCCTCACGACTAGCGCCTTCTACGAGCAGTACTTC. Translated, it gives CASSLTTSAFYEQYF. J is TRBJ2-7 and V is TRBV5-1, with 8 bases aligning to TRBD2. V shed 4 bases and J 3 bases; nucleotides not matched to a gene: 9. Germline assignment: CDR1 SGHRS and CDR2 YFSETQ. CDR3 length: 15 amino acids.

The chain joins TRBV5-1 to TRBJ1-3, with a weak D call TRBD1 (6 bases). The CDR3 is 17 residues long. The V gene's germline CDR1 is SGHRS and CDR2 YFSETQ. Trimming pared 3 bases from V and 0 bases from J, leaving 16 bases between. CDR3 in amino acids: CASSWRGQPSSGNTIYF. The CDR3, as DNA: TGCGCCAGCAGCTGGCGCGGACAGCCCAGCTCTGGAAACACCATATATTTT.

V gene TRBV19 combines with J gene TRBJ2-3; a weak D match, TRBD2 (5 bases). This CDR3 has 13 amino acids. The ends were cut back, 6 bases at V and 5 bases at J, with 12 bases in the middle. Germline CDR1 is LNHDA and CDR2 is SQIVND (reference sequence). The CDR3 region has the DNA TGTGCCAGTAGCCGGAGGTTTATAGATACGCAGTATTTT. This translates into CASSRRFIDTQYF.